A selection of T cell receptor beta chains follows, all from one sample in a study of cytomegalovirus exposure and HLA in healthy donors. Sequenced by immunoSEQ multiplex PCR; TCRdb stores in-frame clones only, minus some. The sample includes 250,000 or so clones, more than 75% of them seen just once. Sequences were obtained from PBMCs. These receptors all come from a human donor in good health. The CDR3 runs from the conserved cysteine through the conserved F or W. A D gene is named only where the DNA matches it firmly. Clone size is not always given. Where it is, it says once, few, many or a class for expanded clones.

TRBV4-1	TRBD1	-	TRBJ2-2	CASSRWTGRLFF	TGCGCCAGCAGCCGATGGACAGGGCGGCTGTTTTTT
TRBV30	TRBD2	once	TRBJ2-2	CALRAGGLNTGELFF	TGTGCCTTAAGAGCGGGAGGTCTGAACACCGGGGAGCTGTTTTTT
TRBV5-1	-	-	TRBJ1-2	CASRNTGTNDALYGYTF	TGCGCCAGCAGGAATACCGGGACAAACGACGCTCTTTATGGCTACACCTTC
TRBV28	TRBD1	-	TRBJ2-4	CASTSGQKKNIQYF	TGTGCCAGCACCTCGGGACAGAAAAAAAACATTCAGTACTTC
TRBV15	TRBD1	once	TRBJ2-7	CATSRRRTGAAYEQYF	TGTGCCACCAGCAGACGACGGACAGGGGCCGCCTACGAGCAGTACTTC
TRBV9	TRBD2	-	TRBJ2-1	CASSFSGTRVGNEQFF	TGTGCCAGCAGTTTTTCCGGGACTAGGGTAGGTAATGAGCAGTTCTTC
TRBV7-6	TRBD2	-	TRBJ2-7	CASSPHLAGGSEQYF	TGTGCCAGCAGCCCGCATCTAGCGGGAGGGAGCGAGCAGTACTTC
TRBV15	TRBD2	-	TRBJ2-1	CATSAGAAGGVGEQFF	TGTGCCACCAGTGCGGGTGCGGCGGGAGGGGTCGGTGAGCAGTTCTTC
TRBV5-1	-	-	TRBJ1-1	CASSLRSGDGVTEAFF	TGCGCCAGCAGCTTGAGGTCAGGGGATGGGGTAACTGAAGCTTTCTTT
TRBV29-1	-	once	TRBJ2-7	CSVWGAADSYEQYF	TGCAGCGTTTGGGGTGCAGCGGACTCCTACGAGCAGTACTTC
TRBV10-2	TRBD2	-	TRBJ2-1	CASSEPGLASNEQFF	TGCGCCAGCAGTGAACCGGGACTAGCATCCAATGAGCAGTTCTTC
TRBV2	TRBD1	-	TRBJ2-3	CASRGDREVTDTQYF	TGTGCCAGCAGGGGGGACAGGGAAGTTACAGATACGCAGTATTTT
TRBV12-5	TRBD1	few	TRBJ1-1	CASGKRYAGGMNTEAFF	TGTGCTAGTGGTAAAAGGTATGCAGGGGGCATGAACACTGAAGCTTTCTTT
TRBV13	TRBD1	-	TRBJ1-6	CASSVGSGTGNSPLHF	TGTGCCAGCAGCGTAGGATCCGGGACAGGGAATTCACCCCTCCACTTT
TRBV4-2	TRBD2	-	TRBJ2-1	CASSQYLAGGNEQFF	TGTGCCAGCAGCCAGTATTTAGCGGGAGGGAATGAGCAGTTCTTC
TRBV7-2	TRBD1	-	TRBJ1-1	CASSYTGTGLLQDTEAFF	TGTGCCAGCAGCTACACAGGGACAGGTCTCCTCCAGGACACTGAAGCTTTCTTT